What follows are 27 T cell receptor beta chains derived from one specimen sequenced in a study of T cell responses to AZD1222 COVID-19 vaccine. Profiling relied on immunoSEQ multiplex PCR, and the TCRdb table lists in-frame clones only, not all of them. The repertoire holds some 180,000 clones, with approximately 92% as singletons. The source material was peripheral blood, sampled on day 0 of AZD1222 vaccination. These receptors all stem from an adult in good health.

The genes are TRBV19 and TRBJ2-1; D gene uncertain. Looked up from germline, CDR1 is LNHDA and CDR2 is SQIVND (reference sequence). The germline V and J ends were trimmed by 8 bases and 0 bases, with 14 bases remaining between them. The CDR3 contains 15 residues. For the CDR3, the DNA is TGTGCCAGTCGCCAAGGAGACTTCTCCTACAATGAGCAGTTCTTC. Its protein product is CASRQGDFSYNEQFF.

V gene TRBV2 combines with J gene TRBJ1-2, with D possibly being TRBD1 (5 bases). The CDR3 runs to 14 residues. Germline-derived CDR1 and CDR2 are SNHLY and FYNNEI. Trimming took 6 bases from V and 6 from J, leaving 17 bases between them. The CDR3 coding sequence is TGTGCCAGCAGGGCGACAGAAAGTGGGAATGGCTACACCTTC. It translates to CASRATESGNGYTF.

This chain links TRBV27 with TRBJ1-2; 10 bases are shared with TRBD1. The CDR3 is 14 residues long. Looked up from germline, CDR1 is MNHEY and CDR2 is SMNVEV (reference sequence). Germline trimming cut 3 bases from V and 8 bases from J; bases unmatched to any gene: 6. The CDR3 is CASSFLGQGEGYTF. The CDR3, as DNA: TGTGCCAGCAGTTTCCTCGGACAGGGGGAAGGCTACACCTTC.

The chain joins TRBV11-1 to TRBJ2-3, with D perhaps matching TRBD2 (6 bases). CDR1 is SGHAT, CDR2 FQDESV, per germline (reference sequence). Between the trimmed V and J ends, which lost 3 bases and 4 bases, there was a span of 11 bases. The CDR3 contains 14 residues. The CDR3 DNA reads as TGTGCCAGCAGCTTCGGGAGAGAGGCAGATACGCAGTATTTT. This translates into CASSFGREADTQYF. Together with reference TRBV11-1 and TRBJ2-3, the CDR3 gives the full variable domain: EAEVAQSPRYKITEKSQAVAFWCDPISGHATLYWYRQILGQGPELLVQFQDESVVDDSQLPKDRFSAERLKGVDSTLKIQPAELGDSAMYLCASSFGREADTQYFGPGTRLTVL.

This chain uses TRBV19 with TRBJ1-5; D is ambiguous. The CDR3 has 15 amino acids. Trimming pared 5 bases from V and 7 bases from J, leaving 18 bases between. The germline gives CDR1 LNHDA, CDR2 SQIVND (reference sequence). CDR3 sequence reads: CASSGRAQGVQPQHF. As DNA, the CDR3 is TGTGCCAGTAGTGGCCGGGCCCAAGGAGTGCAGCCCCAGCATTTT.

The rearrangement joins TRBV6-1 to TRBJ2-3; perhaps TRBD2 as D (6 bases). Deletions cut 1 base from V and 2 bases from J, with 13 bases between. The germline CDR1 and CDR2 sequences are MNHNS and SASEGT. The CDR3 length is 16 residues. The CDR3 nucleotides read TGTGCCAGCAGTGAAGAGGCGGGGCAAATCACAGATACGCAGTATTTT. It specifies CASSEEAGQITDTQYF.

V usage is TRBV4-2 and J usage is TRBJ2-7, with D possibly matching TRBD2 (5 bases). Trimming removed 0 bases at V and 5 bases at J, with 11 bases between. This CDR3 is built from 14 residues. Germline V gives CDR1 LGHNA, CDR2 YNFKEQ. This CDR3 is CASSQDEGIDEQYV. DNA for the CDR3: TGTGCCAGCAGCCAAGATGAGGGCATCGACGAGCAGTACGTC.

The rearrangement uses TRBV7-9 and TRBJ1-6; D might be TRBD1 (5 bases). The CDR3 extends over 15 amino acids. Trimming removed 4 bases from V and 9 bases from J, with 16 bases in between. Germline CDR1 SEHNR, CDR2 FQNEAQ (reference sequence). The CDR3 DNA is TGTGCCAGCAGCTCGGGACGGGAGGGGAGTTCACCCCTCCACTTT. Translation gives CASSSGREGSSPLHF.

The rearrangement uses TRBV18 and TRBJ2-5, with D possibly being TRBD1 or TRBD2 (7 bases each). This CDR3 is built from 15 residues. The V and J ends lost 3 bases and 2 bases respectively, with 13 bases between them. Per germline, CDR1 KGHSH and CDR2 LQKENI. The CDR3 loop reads CASSPQGGEQETQYF. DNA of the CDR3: TGTGCCAGCTCACCCCAGGGGGGGGAGCAAGAGACCCAGTACTTC.

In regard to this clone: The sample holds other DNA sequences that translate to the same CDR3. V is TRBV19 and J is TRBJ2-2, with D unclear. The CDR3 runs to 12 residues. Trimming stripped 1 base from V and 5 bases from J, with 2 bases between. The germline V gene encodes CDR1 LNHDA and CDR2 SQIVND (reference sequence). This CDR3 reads CASSIGTGELFF. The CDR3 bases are TGTGCCAGTAGTATAGGTACCGGGGAGCTGTTTTTT.

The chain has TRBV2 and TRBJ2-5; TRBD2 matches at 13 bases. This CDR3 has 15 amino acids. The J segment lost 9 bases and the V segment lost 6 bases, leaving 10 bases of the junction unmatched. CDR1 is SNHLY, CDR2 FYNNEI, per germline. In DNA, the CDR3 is TGTGCCAGCAGCCGGGGACTAGCGGGACCTGGGGCCCAGTACTTC. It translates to CASSRGLAGPGAQYF.

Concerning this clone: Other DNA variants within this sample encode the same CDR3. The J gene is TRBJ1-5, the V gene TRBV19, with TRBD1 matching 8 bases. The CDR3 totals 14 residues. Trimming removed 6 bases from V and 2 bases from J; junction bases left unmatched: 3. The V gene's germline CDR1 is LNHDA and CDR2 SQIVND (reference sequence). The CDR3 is CASSGQGGNQPQHF. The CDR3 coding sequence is TGTGCCAGTAGCGGACAGGGCGGCAATCAGCCCCAGCATTTT.

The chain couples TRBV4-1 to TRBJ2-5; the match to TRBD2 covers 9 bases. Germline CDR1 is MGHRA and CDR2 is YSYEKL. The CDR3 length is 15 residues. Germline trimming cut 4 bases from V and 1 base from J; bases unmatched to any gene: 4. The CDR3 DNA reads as TGCGCCAGCAGCCCCCGCGGGGGGGGCCAAGAGACCCAGTACTTC. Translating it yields CASSPRGGGQETQYF.

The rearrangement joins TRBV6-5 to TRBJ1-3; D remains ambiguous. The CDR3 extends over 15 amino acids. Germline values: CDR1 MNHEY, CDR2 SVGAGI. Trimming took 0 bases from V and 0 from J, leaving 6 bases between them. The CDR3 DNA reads TGTGCCAGCAGTTACTCGAGTCTCTCTGGAAACACCATATATTTT. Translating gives CASSYSSLSGNTIYF.

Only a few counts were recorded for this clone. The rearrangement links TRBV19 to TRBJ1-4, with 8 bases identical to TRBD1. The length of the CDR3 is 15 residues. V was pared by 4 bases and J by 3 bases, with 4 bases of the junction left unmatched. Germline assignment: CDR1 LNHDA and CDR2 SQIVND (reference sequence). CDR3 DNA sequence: TGTGCCAGTAGTAAGAGACAGGGGTCTAATGAAAAACTGTTTTTT. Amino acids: CASSKRQGSNEKLFF.

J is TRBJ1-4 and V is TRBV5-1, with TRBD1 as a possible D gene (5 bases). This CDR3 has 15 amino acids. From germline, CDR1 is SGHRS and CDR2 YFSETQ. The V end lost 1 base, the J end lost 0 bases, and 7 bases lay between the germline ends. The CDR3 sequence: CASSLMGATNEKLFF. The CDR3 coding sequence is TGCGCCAGCAGCTTGATGGGGGCAACTAATGAAAAACTGTTTTTT.

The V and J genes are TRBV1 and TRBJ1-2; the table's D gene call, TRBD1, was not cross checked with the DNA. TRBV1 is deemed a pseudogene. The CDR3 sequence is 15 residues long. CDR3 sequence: CTSSQVFRVRYGYTF. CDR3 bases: TGCACCAGCAGCCAAGTATTCAGGGTGCGCTATGGCTACACCTTC.

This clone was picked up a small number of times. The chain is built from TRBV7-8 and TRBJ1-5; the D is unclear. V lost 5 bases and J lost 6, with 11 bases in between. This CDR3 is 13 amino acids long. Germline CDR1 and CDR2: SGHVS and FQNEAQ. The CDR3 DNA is TGTGCCAGCAGCCACCTTGGGGTTCAGCCCCAGCATTTT. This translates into CASSHLGVQPQHF.

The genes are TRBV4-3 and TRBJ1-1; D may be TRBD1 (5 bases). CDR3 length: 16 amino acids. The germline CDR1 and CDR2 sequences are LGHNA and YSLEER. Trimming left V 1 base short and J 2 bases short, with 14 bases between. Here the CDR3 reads CASSQGPGPENTEAFF. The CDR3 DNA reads TGCGCCAGCAGCCAAGGTCCGGGACCGGAAAACACTGAAGCTTTCTTT.

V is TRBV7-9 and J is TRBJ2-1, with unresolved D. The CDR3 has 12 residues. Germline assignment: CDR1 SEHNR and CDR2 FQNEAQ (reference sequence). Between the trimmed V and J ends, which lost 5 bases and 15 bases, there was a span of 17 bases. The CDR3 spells CASSHGANELFF. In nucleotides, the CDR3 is TGTGCCAGCAGCCACGGAGCCAATGAGTTGTTCTTC.

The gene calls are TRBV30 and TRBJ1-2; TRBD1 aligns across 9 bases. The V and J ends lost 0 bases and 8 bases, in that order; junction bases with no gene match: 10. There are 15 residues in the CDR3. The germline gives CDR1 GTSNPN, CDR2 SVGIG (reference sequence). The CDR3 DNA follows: TGTGCCTGGAGTGTACTGGGACAGGGCTTGGGAGGCTACACCTTC. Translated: CAWSVLGQGLGGYTF.

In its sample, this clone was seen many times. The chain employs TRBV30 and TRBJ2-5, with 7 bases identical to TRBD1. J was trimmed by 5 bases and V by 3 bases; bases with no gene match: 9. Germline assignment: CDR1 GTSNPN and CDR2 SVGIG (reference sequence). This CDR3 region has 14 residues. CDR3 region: CAWRPLGGVETQYF. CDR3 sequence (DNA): TGTGCCTGGAGGCCCCTAGGGGGCGTGGAGACCCAGTACTTC.

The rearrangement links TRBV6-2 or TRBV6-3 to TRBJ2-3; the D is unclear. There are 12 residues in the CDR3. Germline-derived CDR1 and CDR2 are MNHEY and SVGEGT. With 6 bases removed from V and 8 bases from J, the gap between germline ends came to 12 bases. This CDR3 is CASSGLGFTQYF. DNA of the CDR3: TGTGCCAGCAGCGGGTTAGGATTTACGCAGTATTTT.

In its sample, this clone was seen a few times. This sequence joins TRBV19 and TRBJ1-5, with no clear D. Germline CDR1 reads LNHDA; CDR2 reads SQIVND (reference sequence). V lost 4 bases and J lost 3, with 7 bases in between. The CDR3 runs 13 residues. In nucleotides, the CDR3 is TGTGCCAGTAGTACGATCGACAATCAGCCCCAGCATTTT. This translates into CASSTIDNQPQHF. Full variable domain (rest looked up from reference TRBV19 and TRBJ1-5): DGGITQSPKYLFRKEGQNVTLSCEQNLNHDAMYWYRQDPGQGLRLIYYSQIVNDFQKGDIAEGYSVSREKKESFPLTVTSAQKNPTAFYLCASSTIDNQPQHFGDGTRLSIL.

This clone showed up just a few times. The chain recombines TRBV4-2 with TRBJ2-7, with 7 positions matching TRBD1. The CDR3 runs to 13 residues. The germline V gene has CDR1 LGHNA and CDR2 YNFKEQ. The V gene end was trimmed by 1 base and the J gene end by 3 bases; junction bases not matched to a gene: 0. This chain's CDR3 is CASSQGDSYEQYF. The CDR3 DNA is TGTGCCAGCAGCCAAGGGGACAGCTACGAGCAGTACTTC.

CDR3 sequence reads: CASSFLTGGDSPLHF. CDR3 sequence (DNA): TGTGCCAGCAGTTTTCTGACAGGCGGGGATTCACCCCTCCACTTT. The V and J genes are TRBV27 and TRBJ1-6, with D perhaps TRBD1 (6 bases). V shed 3 bases and J shed 8 bases, with 14 bases lying between them. The germline V gene has CDR1 MNHEY and CDR2 SMNVEV (reference sequence). The CDR3 loop spans 15 amino acids.

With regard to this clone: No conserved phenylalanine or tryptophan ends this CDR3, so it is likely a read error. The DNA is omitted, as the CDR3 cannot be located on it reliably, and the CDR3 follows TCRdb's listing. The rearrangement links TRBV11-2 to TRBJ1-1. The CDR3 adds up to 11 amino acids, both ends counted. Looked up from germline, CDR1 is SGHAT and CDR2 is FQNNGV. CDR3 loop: CASSLVETLQV.